These 13 T cell receptor beta chains originate from one sample sequenced in a study of regulatory and conventional T cells in RAG deficiency. Blood CD4+ CD25-high CD127-low regulatory T cells supplied the genomic DNA template. Generated by immunoSEQ multiplex PCR, the TCRdb table keeps only in-frame clones and is missing some. The data contain roughly 29,000 clones, around nine tenths of them seen just once; the ten biggest clones take up over 0.7%. This same sample was also taken into another study, of regulatory T cells. That work adds: The PCR used 52 TRBV and 13 TRBJ primers.

Sequenced material: Tregs sorted from blood. These receptors all stem from a human donor in good health.

This clone showed up just a few times. The chain employs TRBV7-9 and TRBJ1-2; TRBD1 matches at 9 bases. The CDR3 is made up of 16 amino acids. Germline loops: CDR1 SEHNR, CDR2 FQNEAQ (reference sequence). V lost 5 bases and J lost 6; bases outside the gene matches: 13. The CDR3 is CASSQIVWDREHGYTF. The CDR3 DNA reads TGTGCCAGCAGCCAAATAGTGTGGGACAGGGAGCATGGCTACACCTTC.

Worth noting for this clone: A read error may account for a junction end that differs from germline. The chain employs TRBV10-3 and TRBJ2-1; D ambiguous. The CDR3 is 11 amino acids. CDR1 and CDR2 from the germline V gene are ENHRY and SYGVKD. Written as DNA, the CDR3 is TGTGCCATCAGTGGAGGCCGGATCGCGATCTTC. It translates to CAISGGRIAIF.

The chain has TRBV4-2 and TRBJ2-3; 9 bases are shared with TRBD2. Per germline, CDR1 LGHNA and CDR2 YNFKEQ. V shed 5 bases, J shed 2 bases, and the junction held 5 bases outside the gene matches. CDR3 length equals 15 residues. The DNA for the CDR3 is TGTGCCAGCAGCTCGTTAGCGGGGGCCACAGATACGCAGTATTTT. Its protein product is CASSSLAGATDTQYF.

The chain couples TRBV7-2 to TRBJ1-5; D is uncertain. V lost 1 base to trimming and J lost 6 bases, with 7 bases between them. CDR1 is SGHTA and CDR2 is FQGNSA in the germline V gene. CDR3 length: 13 amino acids. The CDR3 protein is CASSLVTGQPQHF. The CDR3 coding sequence is TGTGCCAGCAGCTTAGTGACCGGTCAGCCCCAGCATTTT.

J is TRBJ1-3 and V is TRBV7-2; D remains unclear. From germline, CDR1 is SGHTA and CDR2 FQGNSA. The CDR3 consists of 15 residues. With 6 bases removed from V and 0 bases from J, the gap between germline ends came to 12 bases. The CDR3 reads CASRQRRLSGNTIYF. CDR3 nucleotide sequence: TGTGCCAGCAGGCAACGACGGCTCTCTGGAAACACCATATATTTT.

This rearrangement joins TRBV19 to TRBJ1-4, with D possibly TRBD1 on 5 matching bases. V dropped 7 bases and J dropped 5 bases, with 17 bases sitting between them. The CDR3 covers 15 residues. Germline loops: CDR1 LNHDA, CDR2 SQIVND (reference sequence). DNA for the CDR3: TGTGCCAGTACACTCATCGGGGGGAAAAATGAAAAACTGTTTTTT. Its protein is CASTLIGGKNEKLFF.

The chain couples TRBV4-2 to TRBJ2-1; 7 nucleotides line up with TRBD1. The germline gives CDR1 LGHNA, CDR2 YNFKEQ. This CDR3 contains 18 residues. V was clipped by 0 bases and J by 3 bases; unmatched bases: 11. Here the CDR3 reads CASSQDRIWDSHYNEQFF. DNA for the CDR3: TGTGCCAGCAGCCAAGACCGAATATGGGACAGTCACTACAATGAGCAGTTCTTC.

This clone came up a few times. The chain is built from TRBV28 and TRBJ2-1; a weak D match, TRBD2 (5 bases). In germline, CDR1 is MDHEN, CDR2 SYDVKM. Trimming took 3 bases from V and 4 from J, leaving 10 bases between them. The CDR3 loop spans 14 amino acids. The CDR3 region is CASSFERIYNEQFF. CDR3 coding DNA: TGTGCCAGCAGTTTCGAGCGGATATACAATGAGCAGTTCTTC.

The genes are TRBV5-1 and TRBJ2-1; a possible D gene is TRBD2 (6 bases). The V and J ends lost 2 bases and 2 bases respectively, with 8 bases between them. In germline, CDR1 is SGHRS, CDR2 YFSETQ. CDR3 length equals 14 residues. CDR3 amino acids: CASSLRGTYNEQFF. The CDR3, as DNA: TGCGCCAGCAGCTTACGGGGGACCTACAATGAGCAGTTCTTC.

In DNA, the CDR3 is TGTGCCAGCAGTTTAATAGGCCGCGGTCAGCCCCAGCATTTT. Its translation is CASSLIGRGQPQHF. The rearrangement uses TRBV28 and TRBJ1-5; D not resolved. The CDR3 is 14 residues long. Germline CDR1 MDHEN, CDR2 SYDVKM. V gave up 2 bases and J gave up 6 bases, with 11 bases separating them.

V usage is TRBV28 and J usage is TRBJ1-2, with TRBD1 as a possible D gene (6 bases). Between the trimmed V and J ends, which lost 8 bases and 7 bases, there was a span of 20 bases. CDR1 is MDHEN and CDR2 is SYDVKM in the germline V gene. This CDR3 contains 14 residues. The CDR3 region has the DNA TGTGCCAGCTTAGGGCGGGGAAGGGGGATTGGCTACACCTTC. Its protein product is CASLGRGRGIGYTF.

As DNA, the CDR3 is TGTGCCAGCAGCCCGGACACCTTTGGAAACACCATATATTTT. Protein sequence: CASSPDTFGNTIYF. The chain couples TRBV7-2 to TRBJ1-3; TRBD1 is a possible D gene (5 bases). Germline CDR1 and CDR2: SGHTA and FQGNSA. This CDR3 has 14 amino acids. V lost 5 bases and J 3 bases, leaving 11 bases between the germline ends.

The chain joins TRBV9 to TRBJ2-3; TRBD2 matches 10 bases. The V and J ends lost 0 bases and 7 bases, in that order; junction bases with no gene match: 8. The CDR3 loop spans 16 amino acids. CDR1 is SGDLS and CDR2 is YYNGEE in the germline V gene. This chain's CDR3 is CASSVEWSGGGHTQYF. The CDR3 coding sequence is TGTGCCAGCAGCGTAGAGTGGAGCGGGGGGGGTCATACGCAGTATTTT. Filled out from reference TRBV9 and TRBJ2-3, the complete variable domain reads DSGVTQTPKHLITATGQRVTLRCSPRSGDLSVYWYQQSLDQGLQFLIQYYNGEERAKGNILERFSAQQFPDLHSELNLSSLELGDSALYFCASSVEWSGGGHTQYFGPGTRLTVL.